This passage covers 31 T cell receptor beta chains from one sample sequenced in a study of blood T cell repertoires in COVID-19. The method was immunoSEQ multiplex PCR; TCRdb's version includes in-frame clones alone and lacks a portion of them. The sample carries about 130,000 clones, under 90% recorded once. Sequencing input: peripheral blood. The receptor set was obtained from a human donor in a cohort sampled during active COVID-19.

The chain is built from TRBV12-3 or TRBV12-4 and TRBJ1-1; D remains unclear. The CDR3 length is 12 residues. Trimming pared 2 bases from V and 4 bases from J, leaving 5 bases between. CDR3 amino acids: CASSLYSTEAFF. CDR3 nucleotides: TGTGCCAGCAGTTTATACAGCACTGAAGCTTTCTTT.

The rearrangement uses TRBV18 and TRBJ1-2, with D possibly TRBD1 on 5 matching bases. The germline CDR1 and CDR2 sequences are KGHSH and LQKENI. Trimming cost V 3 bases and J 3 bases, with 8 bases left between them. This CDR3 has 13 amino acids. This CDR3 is CASSPSGDYGYTF. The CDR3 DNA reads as TGTGCCAGCTCACCCTCGGGGGACTATGGCTACACCTTC.

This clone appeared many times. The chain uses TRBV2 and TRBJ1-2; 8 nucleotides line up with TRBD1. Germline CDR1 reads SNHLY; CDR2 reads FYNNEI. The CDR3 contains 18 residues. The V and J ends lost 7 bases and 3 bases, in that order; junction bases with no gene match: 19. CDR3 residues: CASNARTGSGRKDYGYTF. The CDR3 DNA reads TGTGCCAGCAACGCCCGGACAGGGAGTGGAAGGAAGGACTATGGCTACACCTTC. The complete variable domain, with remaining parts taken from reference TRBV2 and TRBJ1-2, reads EPEVTQTPSHQVTQMGQEVILRCVPISNHLYFYWYRQILGQKVEFLVSFYNNEISEKSEIFDDQFSVERPDGSNFTLKIRSTKLEDSAMYFCASNARTGSGRKDYGYTFGSGTRLTVV.

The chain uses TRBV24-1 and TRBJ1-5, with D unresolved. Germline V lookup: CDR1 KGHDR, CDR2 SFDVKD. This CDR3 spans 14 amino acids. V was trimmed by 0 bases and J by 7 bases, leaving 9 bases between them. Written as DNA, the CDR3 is TGTGCCACCAGTGATTTGCTAGCTGGACAGCCCCAGCATTTT. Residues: CATSDLLAGQPQHF.

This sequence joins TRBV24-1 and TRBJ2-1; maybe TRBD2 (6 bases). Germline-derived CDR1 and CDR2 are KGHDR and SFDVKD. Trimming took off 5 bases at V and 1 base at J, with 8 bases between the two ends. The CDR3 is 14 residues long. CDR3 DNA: TGTGCCACCAGTGCCGGGGGTTCCTACAATGAGCAGTTCTTC. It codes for CATSAGGSYNEQFF.

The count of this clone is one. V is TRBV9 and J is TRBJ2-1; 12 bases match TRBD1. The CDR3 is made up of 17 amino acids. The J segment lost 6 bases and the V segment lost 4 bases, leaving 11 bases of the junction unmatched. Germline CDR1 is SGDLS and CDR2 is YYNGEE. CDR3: CASSMYLGGQGANEQFF. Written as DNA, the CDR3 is TGTGCCAGCAGCATGTACCTAGGGGGACAGGGGGCCAATGAGCAGTTCTTC.

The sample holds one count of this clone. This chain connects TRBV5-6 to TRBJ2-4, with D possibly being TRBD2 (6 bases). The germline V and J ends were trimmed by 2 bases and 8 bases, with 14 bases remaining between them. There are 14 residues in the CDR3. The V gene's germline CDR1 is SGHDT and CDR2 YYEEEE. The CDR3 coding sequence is TGTGCCAGCAGCTTCCAGGACTACAATTACATTCAGTACTTC. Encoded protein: CASSFQDYNYIQYF.

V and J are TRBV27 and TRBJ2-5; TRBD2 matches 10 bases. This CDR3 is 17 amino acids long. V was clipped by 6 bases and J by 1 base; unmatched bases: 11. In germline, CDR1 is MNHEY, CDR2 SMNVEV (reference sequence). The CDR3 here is CASRPGTSADLQETQYF. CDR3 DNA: TGTGCCAGCAGACCCGGGACTAGCGCCGACCTCCAAGAGACCCAGTACTTC.

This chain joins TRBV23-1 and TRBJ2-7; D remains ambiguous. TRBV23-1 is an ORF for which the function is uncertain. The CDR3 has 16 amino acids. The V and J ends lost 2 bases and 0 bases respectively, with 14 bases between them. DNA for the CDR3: TGCGCCAGCAGTCAAATTCGACTGGTAGTCTCCTACGAGCAGTACGTC. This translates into CASSQIRLVVSYEQYV.

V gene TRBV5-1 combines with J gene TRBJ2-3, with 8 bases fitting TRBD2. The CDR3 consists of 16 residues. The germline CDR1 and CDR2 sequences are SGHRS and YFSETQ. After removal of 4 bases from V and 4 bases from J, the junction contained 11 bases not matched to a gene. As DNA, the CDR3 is TGCGCCAGCAGCCCTGGCATAGCGGGGAGGTCAGATACGCAGTATTTT. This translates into CASSPGIAGRSDTQYF.

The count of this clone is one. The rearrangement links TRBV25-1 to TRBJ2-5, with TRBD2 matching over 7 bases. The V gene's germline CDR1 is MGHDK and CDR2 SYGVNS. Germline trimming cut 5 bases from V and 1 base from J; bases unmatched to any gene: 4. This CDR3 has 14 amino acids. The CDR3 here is CASSPWGGQETQYF. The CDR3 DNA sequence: TGTGCCAGCAGTCCCTGGGGGGGCCAAGAGACCCAGTACTTC.

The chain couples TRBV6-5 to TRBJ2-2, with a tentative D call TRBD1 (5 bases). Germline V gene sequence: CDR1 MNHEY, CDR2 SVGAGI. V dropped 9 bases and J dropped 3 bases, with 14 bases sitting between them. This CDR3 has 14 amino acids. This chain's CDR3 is CASGAGFDTGELFF. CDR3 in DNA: TGTGCCAGTGGGGCAGGGTTCGACACCGGGGAGCTGTTTTTT.

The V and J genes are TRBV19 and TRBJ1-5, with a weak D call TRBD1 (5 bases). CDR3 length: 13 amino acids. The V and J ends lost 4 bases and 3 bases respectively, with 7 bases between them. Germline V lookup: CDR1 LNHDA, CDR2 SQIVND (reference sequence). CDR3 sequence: CASSTGPNQPQHF. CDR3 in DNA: TGTGCCAGTAGTACAGGGCCCAATCAGCCCCAGCATTTT.

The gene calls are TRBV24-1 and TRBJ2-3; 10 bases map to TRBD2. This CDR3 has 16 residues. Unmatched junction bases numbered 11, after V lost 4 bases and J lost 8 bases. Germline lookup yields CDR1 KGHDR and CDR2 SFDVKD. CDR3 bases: TGTGCCACCAGTGACCTACAAGCGGGAGGGCCCGGTACGCAGTATTTT. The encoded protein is CATSDLQAGGPGTQYF.

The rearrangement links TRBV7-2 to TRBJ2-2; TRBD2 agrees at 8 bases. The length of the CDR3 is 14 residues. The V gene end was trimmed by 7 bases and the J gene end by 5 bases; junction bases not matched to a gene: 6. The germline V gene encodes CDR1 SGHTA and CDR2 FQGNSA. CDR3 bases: TGTGCCAGCATCGGACGGGGGGGAACCGGGGAGCTGTTTTTT. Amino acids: CASIGRGGTGELFF.

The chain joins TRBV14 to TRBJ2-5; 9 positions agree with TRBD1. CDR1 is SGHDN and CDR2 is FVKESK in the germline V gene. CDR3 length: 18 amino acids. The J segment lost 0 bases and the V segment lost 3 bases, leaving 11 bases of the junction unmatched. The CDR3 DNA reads TGTGCCAGCAGCCAGACTGACTGGGACAGGGCGTACCAAGAGACCCAGTACTTC. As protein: CASSQTDWDRAYQETQYF.

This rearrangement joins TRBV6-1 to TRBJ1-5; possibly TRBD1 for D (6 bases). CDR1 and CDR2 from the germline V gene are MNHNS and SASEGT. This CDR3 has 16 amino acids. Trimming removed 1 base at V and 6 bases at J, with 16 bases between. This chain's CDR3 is CASSEGGGRLGQPQHF. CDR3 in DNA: TGTGCCAGCAGTGAAGGGGGGGGCAGGTTGGGTCAGCCCCAGCATTTT.

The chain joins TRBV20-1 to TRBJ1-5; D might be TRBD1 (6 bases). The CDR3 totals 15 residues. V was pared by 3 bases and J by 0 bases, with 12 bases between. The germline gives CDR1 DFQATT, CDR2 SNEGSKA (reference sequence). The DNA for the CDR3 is TGCAGTGCTAGTACCGGACAGTATAGCAATCAGCCCCAGCATTTT. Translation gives CSASTGQYSNQPQHF.

The CDR3 DNA reads as TGTGCCAGCAGAACAGGGGACAGAGACATTCAGTACTTC. Translating gives CASRTGDRDIQYF. This chain uses TRBV6-5 with TRBJ2-4; the match to TRBD1 covers 7 bases. The trim removed 6 bases at V and 8 bases at J, leaving 7 bases unmatched. The CDR3 is 13 amino acids. Germline loops: CDR1 MNHEY, CDR2 SVGAGI.

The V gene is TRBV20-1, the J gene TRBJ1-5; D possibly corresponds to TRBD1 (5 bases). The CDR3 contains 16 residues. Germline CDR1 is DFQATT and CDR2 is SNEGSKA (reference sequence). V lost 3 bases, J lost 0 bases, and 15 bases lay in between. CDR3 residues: CSASGQGGASNQPQHF. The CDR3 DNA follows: TGCAGTGCTAGTGGGCAGGGTGGGGCTAGCAATCAGCCCCAGCATTTT.

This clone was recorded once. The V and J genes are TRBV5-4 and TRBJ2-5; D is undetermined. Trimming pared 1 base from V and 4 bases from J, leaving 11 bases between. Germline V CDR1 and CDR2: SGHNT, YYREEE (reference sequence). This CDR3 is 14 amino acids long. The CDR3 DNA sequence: TGTGCCAGCAGCTTGAAGGCTGGAGCAGAGACCCAGTACTTC. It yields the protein CASSLKAGAETQYF.

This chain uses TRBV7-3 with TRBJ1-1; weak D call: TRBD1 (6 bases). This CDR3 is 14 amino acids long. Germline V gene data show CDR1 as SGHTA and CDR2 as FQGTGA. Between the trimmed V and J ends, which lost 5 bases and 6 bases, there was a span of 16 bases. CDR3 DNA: TGTGCCAGCAGCGTAGGACAGTTTAGGGCTGAAGCTTTCTTT. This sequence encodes CASSVGQFRAEAFF.

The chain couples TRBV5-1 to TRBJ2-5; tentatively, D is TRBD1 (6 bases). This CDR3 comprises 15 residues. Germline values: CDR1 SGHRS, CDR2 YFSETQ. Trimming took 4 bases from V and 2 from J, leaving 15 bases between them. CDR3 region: CASSRVGTNQETQYF. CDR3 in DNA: TGCGCCAGCAGCCGGGTCGGGACAAATCAAGAGACCCAGTACTTC.

This CDR3 reads CASSFTGGGYTF. CDR3 coding DNA: TGTGCCAGCAGCTTTACAGGGGGTGGCTACACCTTC. The chain has TRBV5-4 and TRBJ1-2; the match to TRBD1 covers 8 bases. V trimming: 2 bases; J trimming: 7 bases; junction bases outside the gene matches: 1. Germline V lookup: CDR1 SGHNT, CDR2 YYREEE (reference sequence). This CDR3 contains 12 residues.

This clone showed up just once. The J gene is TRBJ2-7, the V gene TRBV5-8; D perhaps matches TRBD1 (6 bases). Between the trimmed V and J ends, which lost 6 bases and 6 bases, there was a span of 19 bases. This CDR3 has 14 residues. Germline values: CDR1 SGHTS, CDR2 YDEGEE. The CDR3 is CASIDNRVSREQYF. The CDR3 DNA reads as TGTGCCAGCATCGACAACAGGGTTTCCCGCGAGCAGTACTTC. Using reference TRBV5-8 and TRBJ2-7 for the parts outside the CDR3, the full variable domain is EAGVTQSPTHLIKTRGQQATLRCSPISGHTSVYWYQQALGLGLQFLLWYDEGEERNRGNFPPRFSGRQFPNYSSELNVNALELEDSALYLCASIDNRVSREQYFGPGTRLTVT.

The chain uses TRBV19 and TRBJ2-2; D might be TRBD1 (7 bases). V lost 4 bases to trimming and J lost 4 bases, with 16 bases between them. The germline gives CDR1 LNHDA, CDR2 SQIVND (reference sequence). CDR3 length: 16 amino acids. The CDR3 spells CASSSQGGRGTGELFF. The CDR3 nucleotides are TGTGCCAGTAGTAGTCAGGGGGGCCGAGGCACCGGGGAGCTGTTTTTT.

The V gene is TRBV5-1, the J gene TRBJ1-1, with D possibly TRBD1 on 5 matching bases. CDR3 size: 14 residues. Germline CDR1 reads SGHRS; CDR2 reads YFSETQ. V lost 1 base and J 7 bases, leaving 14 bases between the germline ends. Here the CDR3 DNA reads TGCGCCAGCAGCTTGCAGGGTGGCCAAATTGAAGCTTTCTTT. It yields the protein CASSLQGGQIEAFF.

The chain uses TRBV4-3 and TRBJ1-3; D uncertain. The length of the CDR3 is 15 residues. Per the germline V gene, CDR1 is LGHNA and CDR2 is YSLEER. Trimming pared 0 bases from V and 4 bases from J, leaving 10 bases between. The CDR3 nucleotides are TGCGCCAGCAGCCAAGACTTGACAAGCGGAAACACCATATATTTT. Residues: CASSQDLTSGNTIYF.

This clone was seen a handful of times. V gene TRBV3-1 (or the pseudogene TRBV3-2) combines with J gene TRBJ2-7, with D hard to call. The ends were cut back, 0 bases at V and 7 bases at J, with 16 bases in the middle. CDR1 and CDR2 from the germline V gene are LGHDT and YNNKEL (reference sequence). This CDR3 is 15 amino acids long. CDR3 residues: CASSQDLSSSREQYV. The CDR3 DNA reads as TGTGCCAGCAGCCAAGATCTGTCTAGTTCACGGGAGCAGTACGTC.

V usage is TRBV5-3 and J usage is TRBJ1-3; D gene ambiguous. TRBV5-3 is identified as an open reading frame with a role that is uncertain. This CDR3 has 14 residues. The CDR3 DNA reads TGTGTCTTAGCCGGCTGCGTCTCTGGAAACACCATATATTTT. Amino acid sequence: CVLAGCVSGNTIYF.

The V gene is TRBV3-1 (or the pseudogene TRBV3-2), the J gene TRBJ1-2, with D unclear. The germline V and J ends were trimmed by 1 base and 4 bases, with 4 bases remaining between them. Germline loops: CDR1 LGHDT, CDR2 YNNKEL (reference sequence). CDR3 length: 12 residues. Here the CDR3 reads CASSQGVYGYTF. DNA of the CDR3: TGTGCCAGCAGCCAAGGAGTCTATGGCTACACCTTC.